These T cell receptor beta chains were read from a single sample in a study of T cell responses to AZD1222 COVID-19 vaccine. The repertoire was sequenced with immunoSEQ multiplex PCR; TCRdb's copy has only in-frame clones and lacks some. The sample has about 110,000 clones, about 90% seen once. The material was peripheral blood, obtained 28 days after the second AZD1222 dose. The receptors derive from an adult who received the AZD1222 COVID-19 vaccine. Each CDR3 is given with its conserved first and last residue. D genes are given only for firm matches. The size of a clone is reported for some rows only, either as once, few or many, or as a class for expanded clones.

d_gene: TRBD2
abundance: -
len: 15
j_gene: TRBJ2-2
v_gene: TRBV6-5
CDR3nt: TGTGCCAGCAAGACTAGCGGGAGTAGTGCCGGGGAGCTGTTTTTT
CDR3aa: CASKTSGSSAGELFF

d_gene: -
abundance: -
len: 14
j_gene: TRBJ1-2
v_gene: TRBV24-1
CDR3nt: TGTGCCACCAGTGATTTCAGGTACAGCTATGGCTACACCTTC
CDR3aa: CATSDFRYSYGYTF

d_gene: -
abundance: -
len: 14
j_gene: TRBJ1-1
v_gene: TRBV5-1
CDR3nt: TGCGCCAGCAGCGATAGGGACTCGGACACTGAAGCTTTCTTT
CDR3aa: CASSDRDSDTEAFF

d_gene: TRBD1
abundance: -
len: 16
j_gene: TRBJ2-1
v_gene: TRBV5-4
CDR3nt: TGTGCCAGCAGCCGGGGACAGGGATACTCCTACAATGAGCAGTTCTTC
CDR3aa: CASSRGQGYSYNEQFF

d_gene: TRBD1
abundance: -
len: 16
j_gene: TRBJ2-1
v_gene: TRBV28
CDR3nt: TGTGCCAGCGGATCACCCTGGACAGGCTCCTACAATGAGCAGTTCTTC
CDR3aa: CASGSPWTGSYNEQFF

d_gene: TRBD1
abundance: -
len: 16
j_gene: TRBJ1-2
v_gene: TRBV11-2
CDR3nt: TGTGCCAGCAGCCGGGCCGGGACAGGGATCTACTATGGCTACACCTTC
CDR3aa: CASSRAGTGIYYGYTF

d_gene: -
abundance: -
len: 16
j_gene: TRBJ1-6
v_gene: TRBV6-1
CDR3nt: TGTGCCAGCAGTGAAGGCTCGGGGGGGGTTGATTCACCCCTCCACTTT
CDR3aa: CASSEGSGGVDSPLHF

d_gene: -
abundance: -
len: 14
j_gene: TRBJ1-2
v_gene: TRBV29-1
CDR3nt: TGCAGCGTTGAATTCGCGCCCAATTCTTATGGCTACACCTTC
CDR3aa: CSVEFAPNSYGYTF

d_gene: -
abundance: -
len: 15
j_gene: TRBJ1-2
v_gene: TRBV11-2
CDR3nt: TGTGCCAGCAGCTTAGGAGCGGGGCTGGCTTATGGCTACACCTTC
CDR3aa: CASSLGAGLAYGYTF

d_gene: -
abundance: few
len: 15
j_gene: TRBJ1-2
v_gene: TRBV9
CDR3nt: TGTGCCAGCAGCGCCAACCAGGGTCAGACCTATGGCTACACCTTC
CDR3aa: CASSANQGQTYGYTF

d_gene: TRBD1
abundance: -
len: 12
j_gene: TRBJ1-1
v_gene: TRBV28
CDR3nt: TGTGCCAGCAGTCAAACAGGGGGGTACGCTTTCTTT
CDR3aa: CASSQTGGYAFF

d_gene: -
abundance: -
len: 15
j_gene: TRBJ1-3
v_gene: TRBV10-3
CDR3nt: TGTGCCATCAGCGCGGAGGTTCTCTCTGGAAACACCATATATTTT
CDR3aa: CAISAEVLSGNTIYF

d_gene: -
abundance: -
len: 13
j_gene: TRBJ2-5
v_gene: TRBV6-5
CDR3nt: TGTGCCATCCTAAAAGTTCTCGAAGAGACCCAGTACTTC
CDR3aa: CAILKVLEETQYF

d_gene: TRBD1
abundance: -
len: 13
j_gene: TRBJ1-5
v_gene: TRBV12-3/TRBV12-4
CDR3nt: TGTGCCAGCAACAGGGGAAGCAATCAGCCCCAGCATTTT
CDR3aa: CASNRGSNQPQHF

d_gene: -
abundance: -
len: 16
j_gene: TRBJ2-3
v_gene: TRBV19
CDR3nt: TGTGCCAGTAGCACCCCCCCGGGACACCTTACAGATACGCAGTATTTT
CDR3aa: CASSTPPGHLTDTQYF

d_gene: -
abundance: -
len: 15
j_gene: TRBJ2-7
v_gene: TRBV30
CDR3nt: TGTGCCTGGAGAACCTTCCCGGGACTTAATTACGAGCAGTACTTC
CDR3aa: CAWRTFPGLNYEQYF

d_gene: -
abundance: -
len: 15
j_gene: TRBJ1-6
v_gene: TRBV2
CDR3nt: TGTGCCAGCAGTGAAAGACAGGTCCATAATTCACCCCTCCACTTT
CDR3aa: CASSERQVHNSPLHF

d_gene: -
abundance: -
len: 13
j_gene: TRBJ1-6
v_gene: TRBV27
CDR3nt: TGTGCCAGCAGTAACCTGGTAGGAACACCCCTCCACTTT
CDR3aa: CASSNLVGTPLHF

d_gene: TRBD1
abundance: -
len: 15
j_gene: TRBJ2-2
v_gene: TRBV10-3
CDR3nt: TGTGCCATCAGGCCTGGGACAGCAAATTGGGGGGAGCTGTTTTTT
CDR3aa: CAIRPGTANWGELFF

d_gene: -
abundance: -
len: 14
j_gene: TRBJ1-5
v_gene: TRBV28
CDR3nt: TGTGCCAGCAGTTACAACTTCGGGAATCAGCCCCAGCATTTT
CDR3aa: CASSYNFGNQPQHF

d_gene: -
abundance: -
len: 15
j_gene: TRBJ2-1
v_gene: TRBV5-6
CDR3nt: TGTGCCAGCAGCTTAATGTCCAGCTCCTACAATGAGCAGTTCTTC
CDR3aa: CASSLMSSSYNEQFF

d_gene: TRBD1
abundance: few
len: 17
j_gene: TRBJ1-4
v_gene: TRBV29-1
CDR3nt: TGCAGCGCCTATCGAAGGATGCCGGGACAGGGTTATGAAAAACTGTTTTTT
CDR3aa: CSAYRRMPGQGYEKLFF

d_gene: -
abundance: -
len: 13
j_gene: TRBJ1-2
v_gene: TRBV18
CDR3nt: TGTGCCAGCTCACCAGTCACAGGGAGTGGCTACACCTTC
CDR3aa: CASSPVTGSGYTF

d_gene: TRBD2
abundance: -
len: 14
j_gene: TRBJ2-7
v_gene: TRBV28
CDR3nt: TGTGCCAGCAGTTCACTAGCGGGAGTAAACGAGCAGTACTTC
CDR3aa: CASSSLAGVNEQYF

d_gene: -
abundance: -
len: 13
j_gene: TRBJ1-6
v_gene: TRBV6-5
CDR3nt: TGTGCCAGCAGTTACTCGATCAATTCACCCCTCCACTTT
CDR3aa: CASSYSINSPLHF

d_gene: -
abundance: -
len: 16
j_gene: TRBJ1-5
v_gene: TRBV18
CDR3nt: TGTGCCAGCTCACTATCCCCTTCTTTAGCGGGAGAGCCCCAGCATTTT
CDR3aa: CASSLSPSLAGEPQHF

d_gene: TRBD1
abundance: -
len: 15
j_gene: TRBJ1-6
v_gene: TRBV6-5
CDR3nt: TGTGCCAGCAGTTACCTCGGACAGGTCGAATCACCCCTCCACTTT
CDR3aa: CASSYLGQVESPLHF

d_gene: TRBD1
abundance: few
len: 17
j_gene: TRBJ1-6
v_gene: TRBV3-1/TRBV3-2
CDR3nt: TGTGCCAGCAGACTGATGACAGGGGGCAGTTGGTATTCACCCCTCCACTTT
CDR3aa: CASRLMTGGSWYSPLHF

d_gene: -
abundance: -
len: 11
j_gene: TRBJ1-2
v_gene: TRBV5-8
CDR3nt: TGTGCCAGCAGCTTGTATGGGGGCTACACCTTC
CDR3aa: CASSLYGGYTF

d_gene: -
abundance: -
len: 14
j_gene: TRBJ1-4
v_gene: TRBV2
CDR3nt: TGTGCCAGCAAGGCGGAAGCAACTAATGAAAAACTGTTTTTT
CDR3aa: CASKAEATNEKLFF

d_gene: -
abundance: -
len: 12
j_gene: TRBJ2-7
v_gene: TRBV10-3
CDR3nt: TGTGCCATCAGTGTCGGACAGTACGAGCAGTACTTC
CDR3aa: CAISVGQYEQYF

d_gene: -
abundance: -
len: 14
j_gene: TRBJ2-1
v_gene: TRBV18
CDR3nt: TGTGCCAGCTCACTGGGCAGCTCCTACAATGAGCAGTTCTTC
CDR3aa: CASSLGSSYNEQFF

d_gene: -
abundance: once
len: 12
j_gene: TRBJ2-2
v_gene: TRBV29-1
CDR3nt: TGCAGCGTGCGGACAGACACCGGGGAGCTGTTTTTT
CDR3aa: CSVRTDTGELFF

d_gene: TRBD2
abundance: -
len: 18
j_gene: TRBJ2-7
v_gene: TRBV27
CDR3nt: TGTGCCAGCAGTTTCAGGGGGCTAGCGGGAGGACCCTCTCACGAGCAGTACTTC
CDR3aa: CASSFRGLAGGPSHEQYF

d_gene: TRBD1
abundance: -
len: 14
j_gene: TRBJ1-5
v_gene: TRBV10-3
CDR3nt: TGTGCCATCAGCGGGACAGGGAGCAATCAGCCCCAGCATTTT
CDR3aa: CAISGTGSNQPQHF

d_gene: -
abundance: -
len: 14
j_gene: TRBJ2-2
v_gene: TRBV18
CDR3nt: TGTGCCAGCTCACCCCTCAGGGACACCGGGGAGCTGTTTTTT
CDR3aa: CASSPLRDTGELFF

d_gene: -
abundance: -
len: 14
j_gene: TRBJ2-5
v_gene: TRBV6-5
CDR3nt: TGTGCCAGCTCCAGAACAGGGAGTATAGAGACCCAGTACTTC
CDR3aa: CASSRTGSIETQYF

d_gene: TRBD1
abundance: -
len: 15
j_gene: TRBJ1-1
v_gene: TRBV30
CDR3nt: TGTGCCTGGAGTGTACGTCAGGGGGGGGACACTGAAGCTTTCTTT
CDR3aa: CAWSVRQGGDTEAFF

d_gene: -
abundance: -
len: 15
j_gene: TRBJ2-7
v_gene: TRBV3-1/TRBV3-2
CDR3nt: TGTGCCAGCAGCCACAGCGGGCTGGACTCCTACGAGCAGTACTTC
CDR3aa: CASSHSGLDSYEQYF

d_gene: -
abundance: once
len: 14
j_gene: TRBJ2-3
v_gene: TRBV3-1/TRBV3-2
CDR3nt: TGTGCCAGCAGCCAAGGAACGTACACAGATACGCAGTATTTT
CDR3aa: CASSQGTYTDTQYF

d_gene: -
abundance: once
len: 15
j_gene: TRBJ2-1
v_gene: TRBV10-3
CDR3nt: TGTGCCATCAGTGCCGATATTAGCTCCTACAATGAGCAGTTCTTC
CDR3aa: CAISADISSYNEQFF

d_gene: -
abundance: -
len: 13
j_gene: TRBJ1-1
v_gene: TRBV18
CDR3nt: TGTGCCACCAAACCTCCGGGAAGCACTGAAGCTTTCTTT
CDR3aa: CATKPPGSTEAFF

d_gene: -
abundance: -
len: 16
j_gene: TRBJ1-3
v_gene: TRBV5-5
CDR3nt: TGTGCCAGCAGCTTGGATCTAGGGGAGTCTGGAAACACCATATATTTT
CDR3aa: CASSLDLGESGNTIYF

d_gene: -
abundance: few
len: 12
j_gene: TRBJ1-5
v_gene: TRBV19
CDR3nt: TGTGCCAGTACCTTTCCCGGGGGGCCCCAGCATTTT
CDR3aa: CASTFPGGPQHF

d_gene: -
abundance: -
len: 14
j_gene: TRBJ1-1
v_gene: TRBV7-9
CDR3nt: TGTGCCAGCAGCCCCCCAGGGATGGGCACTGAAGCTTTCTTT
CDR3aa: CASSPPGMGTEAFF

d_gene: TRBD1
abundance: -
len: 11
j_gene: TRBJ1-1
v_gene: TRBV7-9
CDR3nt: TGTGCCAGCAGCCCAGGGACAGCCGCTTTCTTT
CDR3aa: CASSPGTAAFF

d_gene: -
abundance: -
len: 15
j_gene: TRBJ2-7
v_gene: TRBV6-5
CDR3nt: TGTGCCAGCAGGTCCCTAGCGTATTTAACCTACGAGCAGTACTTC
CDR3aa: CASRSLAYLTYEQYF

d_gene: -
abundance: -
len: 17
j_gene: TRBJ1-1
v_gene: TRBV18
CDR3nt: TGTGCCAGCTCACCACCAGGGCCGGGATCTTTGAACACTGAAGCTTTCTTT
CDR3aa: CASSPPGPGSLNTEAFF

d_gene: TRBD1
abundance: -
len: 16
j_gene: TRBJ1-6
v_gene: TRBV6-5
CDR3nt: TGTGCCAGCCGTTCACGAACAGGGGTGGGTAATTCACCCCTCCACTTT
CDR3aa: CASRSRTGVGNSPLHF

d_gene: TRBD1
abundance: -
len: 18
j_gene: TRBJ1-4
v_gene: TRBV28
CDR3nt: TGTGCCAGCAGTTATCAGCGGGACAGGTGGGCAACTAATGAAAAACTGTTTTTT
CDR3aa: CASSYQRDRWATNEKLFF